The 23 T cell receptor beta chains listed next were all sequenced from one sample in a study of spatial heterogeneity in lung cancer. No antigens are known for them. Described time point: sample taken at primary tumor resection. TCRdb re-derived calls from the 5' RACE reads in MiXCR, one entry per CDR3 protein. The sample includes approximately 13,000 distinct CDR3 sequences, 4.5% to 5.5% of them seen just once. The study's findings and limits: The study found that expanded intratumoral alpha and beta TCR counts tracked tumor mutation counts.

This specimen was lung tumor tissue, taken at surgery. The receptors stem from a male donor with early-stage non-small cell lung cancer.

The J gene is TRBJ2-1, the V gene TRBV11-2; D not certain. Germline V lookup: CDR1 SGHAT, CDR2 FQNNGV. Between the trimmed V and J ends, which lost 5 bases and 2 bases, there was a span of 10 bases. The CDR3 consists of 14 residues. The CDR3 region has the DNA TGTGCCAGCAGCCCCGGGTTGGCCTACAATGAGCAGTTCTTC. Its protein is CASSPGLAYNEQFF.

This clonotype occurred many times. The genes are TRBV6-2 or TRBV6-3 and TRBJ1-1; TRBD1 matches 9 bases. V lost 6 bases, J lost 0 bases, and 8 bases stayed unmatched. CDR3 size: 16 residues. Germline values: CDR1 MNHEY, CDR2 SVGEGT. The CDR3: CASRRGQGRLNTEAFF. CDR3 coding DNA: TGTGCCAGCAGACGGGGACAGGGTAGGCTGAACACTGAAGCTTTCTTT.

Ten or more counts support this clonotype. V and J are TRBV7-8 and TRBJ1-1; 9 bases agree with TRBD1. Germline CDR1 is SGHVS and CDR2 is FQNEAQ. The junction had 11 bases not matched to a gene; V was cut back by 6 bases and J by 12 bases. The CDR3 has 13 amino acids. CDR3 in DNA: TGTGCCAGCAGTCAAGGGACAGGGAGGCCAACTTTCTTT. Amino acids: CASSQGTGRPTFF.

As to this clonotype: A much larger clone lies one base from this, so it may be a read error. The chain carries TRBV29-1 and TRBJ2-7, with unresolved D. Germline V gene lookup returns CDR1 SQVTM and CDR2 ANQGSEA. Between the trimmed V and J ends, which lost 4 bases and 8 bases, there was a span of 18 bases. The CDR3 has 13 amino acids. The CDR3 region has the DNA TGCAGCGTTGTCCCACGGATTGGGCTCAAGCAGTACTTC. It yields the protein CSVVPRIGLKQYF.

The V gene is TRBV7-2, the J gene TRBJ2-5; D is uncertain. The CDR3 sequence is 14 residues long. The V and J ends lost 1 base and 0 bases respectively, with 6 bases between them. Germline V gives CDR1 SGHTA, CDR2 FQGNSA. CDR3 sequence: CASSLGQDQETQYF. The CDR3 region has the DNA TGTGCCAGCAGCTTAGGCCAGGACCAAGAGACCCAGTACTTC.

This clonotype was counted a few times. The chain carries TRBV28 and TRBJ2-3; D uncertain. V was trimmed by 10 bases and J by 8 bases, leaving 13 bases between them. Germline V gene data show CDR1 as MDHEN and CDR2 as SYDVKM. The CDR3 runs to 11 residues. CDR3 in amino acids: CATRNSGTQYF. The DNA for the CDR3 is TGTGCCACCAGGAATTCTGGTACGCAGTATTTT.

The gene calls are TRBV7-9 and TRBJ1-1, with 9 bases lining up with TRBD1. The CDR3 contains 15 residues. The J segment lost 12 bases and the V segment lost 4 bases, leaving 15 bases of the junction unmatched. The germline gives CDR1 SEHNR, CDR2 FQNEAQ (reference sequence). CDR3 DNA sequence: TGTGCCAGCAGCTCCGGGACAGGGTTTCGGGCACGAACTTTCTTT. It codes for CASSSGTGFRARTFF.

The table lists this clonotype with many counts. This rearrangement joins TRBV4-3 to TRBJ1-2, with 8 bases fitting TRBD1. CDR1 and CDR2 from the germline V gene are LGHNA and YSLEER. V trimming: 2 bases; J trimming: 7 bases; junction bases outside the gene matches: 6. This CDR3 spans 14 amino acids. The CDR3 region is CASSQTTGASGYTF. CDR3 DNA sequence: TGCGCCAGCAGCCAAACGACAGGGGCGAGTGGCTACACCTTC.

V and J are TRBV6-5 and TRBJ1-1, with D possibly matching TRBD1 (5 bases). CDR1 is MNHEY and CDR2 is SVGAGI in the germline V gene. V lost 6 bases and J 4 bases, leaving 15 bases between the germline ends. This CDR3 comprises 14 residues. Here the CDR3 reads CASSLVPGGTEAFF. The CDR3 coding sequence is TGTGCCAGCAGCCTCGTCCCGGGGGGCACTGAAGCTTTCTTT.

This clonotype has a count of ten or more. CDR3 in DNA: TGCGCCAGCAGCTTTCAACAGGGGGCAGGTGCGACCCAGTACTTC. This encodes CASSFQQGAGATQYF. This chain connects TRBV5-1 to TRBJ2-5, with 9 positions matching TRBD1. The length of the CDR3 is 15 residues. V gave up 2 bases and J gave up 7 bases; unmatched junction bases: 9. Germline CDR1 SGHRS, CDR2 YFSETQ.

This clonotype showed up just a few times. CDR3 protein: CSAPTYGGETQYF. Written as DNA, the CDR3 is TGCAGTGCGCCGACTTATGGAGGAGAGACCCAGTACTTC. The gene calls are TRBV20-1 and TRBJ2-5, with a possible D match to TRBD2 (5 bases). Germline V gene lookup returns CDR1 DFQATT and CDR2 SNEGSKA (reference sequence). This CDR3 is 13 amino acids long. Trimming removed 6 bases from V and 4 bases from J, with 15 bases in between.

This clonotype was observed a few times. This chain links TRBV5-1 with TRBJ2-1; 7 nucleotides match TRBD1. The CDR3 length is 17 residues. The J segment lost 0 bases and the V segment lost 0 bases, leaving 6 bases of the junction unmatched. CDR1 and CDR2 from the germline V gene are SGHRS and YFSETQ. The CDR3 coding sequence is TGCGCCAGCAGCTTGGCCCGGACAGGTAGCTCCTACAATGAGCAGTTCTTC. Residues: CASSLARTGSSYNEQFF.

This clonotype was seen many times. V and J are TRBV2 and TRBJ1-6; unclear D gene. V was clipped by 6 bases and J by 9 bases, with 9 bases between them. This CDR3 contains 12 residues. Germline-derived CDR1 and CDR2 are SNHLY and FYNNEI. The CDR3 sequence is CASSPEGSPLHF. Written as DNA, the CDR3 is TGTGCCAGCAGCCCAGAAGGTTCACCCCTCCACTTT.

This clonotype was observed many times. This rearrangement joins TRBV9 to TRBJ2-5; tentative D call: TRBD1 (6 bases). There are 15 residues in the CDR3. Germline lookup yields CDR1 SGDLS and CDR2 YYNGEE. Trimming removed 0 bases at V and 4 bases at J, with 13 bases between. Here the CDR3 reads CASSVEGHPRETQYF. CDR3 nucleotides: TGTGCCAGCAGCGTAGAGGGACACCCGAGAGAGACCCAGTACTTC.

This clonotype was detected many times. V gene TRBV5-1 combines with J gene TRBJ2-5; D tentatively reads TRBD1 or TRBD2 (5 bases each). The germline CDR1 and CDR2 sequences are SGHRS and YFSETQ. CDR3 length: 16 amino acids. Trimming stripped 1 base from V and 1 base from J, with 14 bases between. CDR3 amino acids: CASSLIRDGAQETQYF. CDR3 bases: TGCGCCAGCAGCTTGATCAGGGACGGGGCCCAAGAGACCCAGTACTTC.

This clonotype was counted at least ten times. V usage is TRBV14 and J usage is TRBJ2-1; D uncertain. The CDR3 consists of 12 residues. Looked up from germline, CDR1 is SGHDN and CDR2 is FVKESK. Trimming took off 4 bases at V and 14 bases at J, with 15 bases between the two ends. The CDR3 reads CASSRELFDKFF. For the CDR3, the DNA is TGTGCCAGCAGCCGGGAATTATTTGATAAGTTCTTC.

This clonotype occurred many times. This chain uses TRBV10-1 with TRBJ2-5; D is perhaps TRBD2 (6 bases). Trimming left V 0 bases short and J 8 bases short, with 13 bases between. CDR1 and CDR2 from the germline V gene are WNHNN and SYGVQD (reference sequence). This CDR3 contains 14 residues. DNA for the CDR3: TGCGCCAGCAGTGAGTCCGGCCAGGGAGGAACCCAGTACTTC. This gives the protein CASSESGQGGTQYF.

The chain joins TRBV20-1 to TRBJ2-7; unclear D gene. The CDR3 extends over 14 amino acids. The germline V gene has CDR1 DFQATT and CDR2 SNEGSKA (reference sequence). V was shortened by 4 bases and J by 3 bases, with 16 bases between the two germline ends. CDR3 amino acids: CSAKMFSGVYEQYF. CDR3 DNA: TGCAGTGCTAAGATGTTTTCGGGCGTCTACGAGCAGTACTTC.

This clonotype appeared a few times. This chain links TRBV20-1 with TRBJ1-5; 8 bases map to TRBD1. The CDR3 consists of 15 residues. The ends lost 4 bases at V and 1 base at J; junction bases unmatched: 6. Germline lookup yields CDR1 DFQATT and CDR2 SNEGSKA (reference sequence). The CDR3 coding sequence is TGCAGTGCTACCTGGACAGGGAAAAGCAATCAGCCCCAGCATTTT. Protein product: CSATWTGKSNQPQHF.

For this clonotype: Given a much more abundant clone one base away, this may be a read error. Here the CDR3 omits its conserved ending phenylalanine or tryptophan, so a read error is the likely source. J is TRBJ1-6 and V is TRBV7-6; a possible D gene is TRBD1 (5 bases). V dropped 3 bases and J dropped 2 bases, with 8 bases sitting between them. This CDR3 is 15 amino acids long. CDR1 and CDR2 (germline): SGHVS, FNYEAQ. The CDR3 DNA is TGTGCCAGCAGCTTGACGGGACCCTATAATTCACCCCTCCACCTT. The encoded protein is CASSLTGPYNSPLHL.

This clonotype occurred many times. The rearrangement links TRBV4-1 to TRBJ1-2; 8 bases line up with TRBD1. The CDR3 loop spans 14 amino acids. CDR1 is MGHRA and CDR2 is YSYEKL in the germline V gene. Germline trimming cut 4 bases from V and 3 bases from J; bases unmatched to any gene: 4. CDR3 sequence reads: CASSRTGFDYGYTF. CDR3 sequence (DNA): TGCGCCAGCAGCCGGACAGGGTTTGACTATGGCTACACCTTC.

This clonotype was observed at least ten times. The chain joins TRBV4-3 to TRBJ2-5; 7 bases are a match to TRBD2. Germline assignment: CDR1 LGHNA and CDR2 YSLEER. The V and J ends lost 1 base and 4 bases, in that order; junction bases with no gene match: 9. The CDR3 contains 16 residues. The CDR3 loop is CASSQASYSGGETQYF. As DNA, the CDR3 is TGCGCCAGCAGCCAAGCCTCATACTCGGGGGGAGAGACCCAGTACTTC.

This clonotype has more than one count but fewer than ten. The chain links TRBV10-3 to TRBJ2-1; 13 nucleotides agree with TRBD2. Germline V gene lookup returns CDR1 ENHRY and CDR2 SYGVKD. The CDR3 spans 17 residues. The J segment lost 1 base and the V segment lost 4 bases, leaving 4 bases of the junction unmatched. The DNA for the CDR3 is TGTGCCATCAGTGCGAGACTAGCGGGGGGTTCCTACAATGAGCAGTTCTTC. Translated, it gives CAISARLAGGSYNEQFF.